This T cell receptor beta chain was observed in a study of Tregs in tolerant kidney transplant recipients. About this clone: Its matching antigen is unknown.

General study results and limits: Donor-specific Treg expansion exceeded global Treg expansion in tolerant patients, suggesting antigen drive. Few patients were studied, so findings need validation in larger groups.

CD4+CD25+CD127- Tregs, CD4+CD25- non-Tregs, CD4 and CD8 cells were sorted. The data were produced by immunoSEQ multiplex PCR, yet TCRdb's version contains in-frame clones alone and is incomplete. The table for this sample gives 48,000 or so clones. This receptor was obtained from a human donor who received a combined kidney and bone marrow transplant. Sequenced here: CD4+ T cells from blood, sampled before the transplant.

The CDR3 DNA, read in part, is TGCGCCAGCAGCTTGAGCCGAGCGGGAGGTTCCGAG. Translation gives CASSLSRAGGSE. The full CDR3 is CASSLSRAGGSEQYF. This chain connects TRBV5-1 to TRBJ2-7; TRBD2 matches 9 bases. The sequence runs out 3 residues before the end of the CDR3; the remainder is reconstructed from the germline J gene. Trimming cost V 1 base and J 6 bases; bases outside gene matches: 8. The CDR3 consists of 15 residues. Germline assignment: CDR1 SGHRS and CDR2 YFSETQ.